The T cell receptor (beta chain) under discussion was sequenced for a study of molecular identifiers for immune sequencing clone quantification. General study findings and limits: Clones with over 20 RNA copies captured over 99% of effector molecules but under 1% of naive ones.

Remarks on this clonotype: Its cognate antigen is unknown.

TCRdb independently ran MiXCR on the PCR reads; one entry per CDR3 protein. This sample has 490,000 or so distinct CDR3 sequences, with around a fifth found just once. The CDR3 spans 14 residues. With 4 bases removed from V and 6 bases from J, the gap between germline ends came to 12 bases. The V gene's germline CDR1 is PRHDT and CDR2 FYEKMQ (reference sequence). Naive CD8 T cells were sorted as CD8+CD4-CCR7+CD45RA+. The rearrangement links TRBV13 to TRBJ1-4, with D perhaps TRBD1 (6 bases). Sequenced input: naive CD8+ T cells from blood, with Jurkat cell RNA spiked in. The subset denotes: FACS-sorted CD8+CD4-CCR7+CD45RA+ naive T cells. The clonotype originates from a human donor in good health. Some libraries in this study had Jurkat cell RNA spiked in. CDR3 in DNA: TGTGCCAGCAGCTCAGGGGCCGGGGATGAAAAACTGTTTTTT. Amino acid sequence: CASSSGAGDEKLFF.